This T cell receptor (beta chain) was retrieved from a study of blood T cell repertoires in COVID-19. On the study more broadly: Acute and convalescent COVID-19 samples came from the United States, Italy and Spain. The cDNA or gDNA used as material had been derived from T cells, B-cell-depleted T cells, or PBMCs.

The CDR3 has 15 amino acids. Germline assignment: CDR1 SGHTA and CDR2 FQGNSA. The V end was cut by 1 base, the J end by 6 bases, with 13 bases between. In the original analysis: It was from reference gene primer amplification that nucleated cell counts were estimated. Sequencing was performed with immunoSEQ multiplex PCR; in TCRdb, only in-frame clones are kept and a portion is missing. V, J and clone size are those of that table, while D and trimming were read from the DNA. The table includes 150,000 or so clones, roughly four fifths detected once. This rearrangement joins TRBV7-2 to TRBJ1-5; perhaps TRBD1 as D (6 bases). Sequenced sample: peripheral blood. This sequence originates from a human donor with acute or convalescent COVID-19. The donor label of this sample is uncertain. CDR3 nucleotide sequence: TGTGCCAGCAGCTTAGATTCGGGGGGCGGTCAGCCCCAGCATTTT. It translates to CASSLDSGGGQPQHF. Full variable domain (outside the CDR3, taken from reference TRBV7-2 and TRBJ1-5): GAGVSQSPSNKVTEKGKDVELRCDPISGHTALYWYRQSLGQGLEFLIYFQGNSAPDKSGLPSDRFSAERTGGSVSTLTIQRTQQEDSAVYLCASSLDSGGGQPQHFGDGTRLSIL.